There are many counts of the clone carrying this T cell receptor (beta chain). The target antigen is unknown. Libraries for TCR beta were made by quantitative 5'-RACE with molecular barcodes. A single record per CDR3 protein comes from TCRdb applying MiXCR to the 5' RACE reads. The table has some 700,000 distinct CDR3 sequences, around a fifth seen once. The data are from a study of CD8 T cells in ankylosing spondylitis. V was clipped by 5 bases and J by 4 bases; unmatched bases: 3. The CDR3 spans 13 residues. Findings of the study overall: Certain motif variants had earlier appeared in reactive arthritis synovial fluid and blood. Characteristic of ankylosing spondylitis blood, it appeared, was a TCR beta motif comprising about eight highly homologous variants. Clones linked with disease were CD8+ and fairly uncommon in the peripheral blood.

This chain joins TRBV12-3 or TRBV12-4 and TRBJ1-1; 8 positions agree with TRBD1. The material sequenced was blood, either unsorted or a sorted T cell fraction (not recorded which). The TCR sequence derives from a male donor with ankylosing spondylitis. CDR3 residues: CASSVGQGTEAFF. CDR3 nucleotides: TGTGCCAGCAGTGTAGGACAGGGCACTGAAGCTTTCTTT.